The clone carrying this T cell receptor (beta chain) occurred once. What it binds is unknown. This entry comes from a study of liver allograft versus peripheral blood T cells. Study background: Intrahepatic T cell receptor repertoires from transplanted livers were compared against repertoires in recipients' peripheral blood. Overall study findings and caveats: Repertoires of T cell receptors that resided inside liver allografts reportedly differed from those in peripheral blood.

This CDR3 has 16 amino acids. MiXCR, run by TCRdb on the reads, gives a single entry per CDR3 protein. The data show fewer than 15,000 distinct CDR3 sequences, 18% seen once. The source of this sequence is a human patient who had a liver transplant. Part of the T cells may come from the graft donor. The gene calls are TRBV12-3 or TRBV12-4 and TRBJ2-5; 7 nucleotides match TRBD2. The CDR3 region has the DNA TGTGCTAGTGGTTTGGGCTGGGGGAGGGACCAAGAGACCCAGTACTTC. This gives the protein CASGLGWGRDQETQYF.